Detailed here is one T cell receptor (beta chain). Its antigen is not known. The record originates from a study of cytomegalovirus exposure and HLA in healthy donors. Study-wide results and caveats: In a later analysis, common viral pathogens appeared linked to several of the most significant clusters. Later analysis demonstrated an association between a missense DCLRE1C variant and TCR beta V- and J-gene trimming.

Regarding donors, all were healthy bone marrow donors. The study ran its PCR with 60 Vbeta and 13 Jbeta primers. The protocol was immunoSEQ multiplex PCR, while the TCRdb copy is restricted to in-frame clones and leaves out a portion. This sample carries around 150,000 clones, 75% to 85% of them seen once, and the ten largest clones take approximately 1.1%. The sequenced sample consisted of PBMCs. This receptor was identified in a male donor in good health and CMV-seronegative.

CDR3 sequence reads: CATSRDPRGQGGTQYF. The CDR3, as DNA: TGTGCCACCAGCAGAGATCCCCGGGGACAGGGTGGGACCCAGTACTTC. This sequence joins TRBV15 and TRBJ2-5; 9 nucleotides line up with TRBD1. Trimming cost V 0 bases and J 7 bases; bases outside gene matches: 9. In germline, CDR1 is LNHNV, CDR2 YYDKDF (reference sequence). The CDR3 loop spans 16 amino acids.